A single TCR beta chain is shown here with its context. The data were obtained in a study of blood T cell repertoires in COVID-19. Either two negative PCRs, clearance, or symptom resolution qualified Cohort 3 donors as recovered. The CDR3 has 16 amino acids. Trimming left V 4 bases short and J 2 bases short, with 15 bases between. The germline V gene has CDR1 MNHNS and CDR2 SASEGT. Generated by immunoSEQ multiplex PCR, the TCRdb table keeps only in-frame clones and is missing some. The sample includes more than 150,000 clones, 75% to 85% of them seen just once. V is TRBV6-1 and J is TRBJ1-3, with a weak D call TRBD1 (6 bases). The receptor was derived from a middle-aged man who had recovered from COVID-19. The sample was PBMCs or T cells enriched from blood (not recorded which). The CDR3 nucleotides read TGTGCCAGCAGTGTAACAGGGCATTTGACTGGAAACACCATATATTTT. Protein: CASSVTGHLTGNTIYF.